These T cell receptor beta chains were read from a single sample in a study of molecular identifiers for immune sequencing clone quantification. TCRdb reprocessed the PCR reads via MiXCR and lists one record per CDR3 protein. The sample contains 20,000 to 30,000 distinct CDR3 sequences, 15% to 20% of which appear only once. The source material was naive CD8+ T cells from blood, with Jurkat cell RNA spiked in. The receptor source for this set is a human donor in good health. Some libraries in this study had Jurkat cell RNA spiked in. CDR3s include the opening cysteine and the closing phenylalanine or tryptophan. A D gene is named only where the DNA matches it firmly. Size is omitted from some rows. Given values are once, few, many or a class for expanded clones.

TRBV5-4	many	TRBJ2-2	-	CASSPREALNTGELFF	TGTGCCAGCAGCCCCCGTGAGGCTTTGAACACCGGGGAGCTGTTTTTT
TRBV29-1	-	TRBJ2-3	-	CSVDGCLERPGTQYF	TGCAGCGTTGATGGGTGTTTGGAGCGGCCAGGTACGCAGTATTTT
TRBV4-3	-	TRBJ2-1	-	CASSQDTGQYNEQFF	TGCGCCAGCAGCCAAGATACAGGACAGTACAATGAGCAGTTCTTC
TRBV11-2	many	TRBJ2-7	-	CASSPFRAHEQYF	TGTGCCAGCAGCCCCTTCAGGGCGCACGAGCAGTACTTC
TRBV24-1	medium-sized	TRBJ2-1	-	CATSDFLLGEQFF	TGTGCCACCAGTGATTTCCTTCTAGGTGAGCAGTTCTTC
TRBV7-6	many	TRBJ1-1	-	CASSLASEPAFF	TGTGCCAGCAGCTTAGCGTCAGAGCCGGCTTTCTTT
TRBV4-1	-	TRBJ2-7	-	CASSFGQYEQYF	TGTGCCAGCAGCTTCGGCCAATACGAGCAGTACTTC
TRBV19	many	TRBJ1-1	-	CASSLGPNTEAFF	TGTGCCAGTAGCCTGGGACCAAACACTGAAGCTTTCTTT
TRBV7-9	many	TRBJ2-2	-	CASMGLPGSEFTGELFF	TGTGCCAGCATGGGTCTTCCTGGATCAGAGTTCACCGGGGAGCTGTTTTTT
TRBV27	many	TRBJ1-5	-	CASSQAGQPQHF	TGTGCCAGCAGCCAGGCCGGTCAGCCCCAGCATTTT
TRBV30	many	TRBJ2-7	TRBD2	CAWSSFSGTYEQYF	TGTGCCTGGAGTTCCTTTAGCGGGACCTACGAGCAGTACTTC
TRBV5-1	many	TRBJ2-5	TRBD1	CASSWTGSPQETQYF	TGCGCCAGCAGCTGGACAGGTTCCCCTCAAGAGACCCAGTACTTC
TRBV28	many	TRBJ1-1	-	CASSFRGLGTEAFF	TGTGCCAGCAGTTTTCGGGGGCTGGGCACTGAAGCTTTCTTT
TRBV19	many	TRBJ1-1	-	CASSISQATEAFF	TGTGCCAGTAGTATATCGCAGGCAACTGAAGCTTTCTTT
TRBV5-4	once	TRBJ1-1	-	CASSLAPSFEAFF	TGTGCCAGCAGCTTGGCCCCCTCGTTCGAAGCTTTCTTT
TRBV7-9	many	TRBJ1-1	TRBD1	CASSLAPGQVNSEAFF	TGTGCCAGCAGCTTAGCTCCAGGACAGGTAAACTCTGAAGCTTTCTTT
TRBV30	many	TRBJ1-1	TRBD1	CAWSIGRGLLNTEAFF	TGTGCCTGGAGTATAGGAAGGGGGCTATTGAACACTGAAGCTTTCTTT
TRBV20-1	-	TRBJ1-6	-	CSARVDTYNSPLHF	TGCAGTGCTAGAGTCGACACCTATAATTCACCCCTCCACTTT
TRBV19	many	TRBJ1-5	-	CASSMGLQPQHF	TGTGCCAGTAGTATGGGGTTACAGCCCCAGCATTTT
TRBV28	many	TRBJ1-5	TRBD1	CASSQPGQGLGQPQHF	TGTGCCAGCAGTCAGCCGGGACAGGGTTTGGGTCAGCCCCAGCATTTT